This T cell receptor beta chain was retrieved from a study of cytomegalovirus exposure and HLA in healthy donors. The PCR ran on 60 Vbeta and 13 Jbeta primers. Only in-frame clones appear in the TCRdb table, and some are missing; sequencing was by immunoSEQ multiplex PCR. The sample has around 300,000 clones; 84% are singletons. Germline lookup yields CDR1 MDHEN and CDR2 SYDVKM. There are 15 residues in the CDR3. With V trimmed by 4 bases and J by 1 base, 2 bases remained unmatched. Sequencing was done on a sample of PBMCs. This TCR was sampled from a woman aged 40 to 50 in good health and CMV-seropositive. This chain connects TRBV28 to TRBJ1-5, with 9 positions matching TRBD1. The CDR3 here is CASSSTGGSNQPQHF. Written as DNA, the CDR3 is TGTGCCAGCAGTTCGACAGGGGGAAGCAATCAGCCCCAGCATTTT.